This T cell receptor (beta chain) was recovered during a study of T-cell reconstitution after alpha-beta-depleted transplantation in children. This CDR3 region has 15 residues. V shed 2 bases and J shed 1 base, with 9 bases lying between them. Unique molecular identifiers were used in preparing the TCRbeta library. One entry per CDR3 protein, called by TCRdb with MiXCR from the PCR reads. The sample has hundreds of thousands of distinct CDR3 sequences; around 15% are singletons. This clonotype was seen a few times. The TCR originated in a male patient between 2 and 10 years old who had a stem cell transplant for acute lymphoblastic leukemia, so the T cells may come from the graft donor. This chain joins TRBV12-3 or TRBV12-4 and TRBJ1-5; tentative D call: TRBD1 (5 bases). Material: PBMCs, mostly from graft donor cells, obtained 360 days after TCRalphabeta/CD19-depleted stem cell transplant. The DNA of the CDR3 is TGTGCCAGCAGTTTATTGGGGGTGAGCAATCAGCCCCAGCATTTT. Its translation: CASSLLGVSNQPQHF.